Detailed here is one T cell receptor beta chain. It lacks a known antigen. Per-nucleotide qualities are absent, and no much larger clonotype sits a single base away. For about six days, cells in the mixed lymphocyte reaction were kept in coculture at 37 degrees C. After responder PBMCs were labelled with CFSE and stimulator PBMCs with Violet Dye, the two populations were combined at a 1:1 ratio. Sorted unstimulated T cells and proliferating T cells recovered from mixed lymphocyte reactions were subjected to TCRbeta CDR3 sequencing. Fresh whole blood from about 10 HLA-typed healthy donors served as the source for isolating PBMCs. For TCR sequencing, responder T cells that had proliferated and were CFSE-low were FACS-sorted once the mixed lymphocyte reaction was over. The data derive from a study of siplizumab effects on memory and regulatory T cells (dated by TCRdb to about 2019). Regarding the research as a whole: Across fewer than 10 responder-stimulator pairs, paired mixed lymphocyte reactions were conducted with siplizumab at 1 ug/mL and without drug. The study looked at the effect of siplizumab, an anti-CD2 antibody, on alloreactive T-cell subsets in allogeneic mixed lymphocyte reactions made from human PBMCs.

V gives up 5 bases and J gives up 2 bases, and the segment between their germline ends measures 10 bases. From the cysteine up to the phenylalanine, the CDR3 has a length of 14 residues. Kept here is only the CDR3 DNA, which spans 42 bases and is read in frame from base 1. CDR1 and CDR2 are read off the germline V gene as MNHNS and SASEGT. Receptors were amplified or captured by the immunoSEQ multiplex PCR assay. About 10^5 TCR templates per sample were assayed on the deep sequencing platform. Genomic DNA extracted from sorted T cells was used for TCRbeta CDR3 sequencing. The paper's data handling went like this. The R programming language was used for the clonal analysis of the TCRbeta CDR3 data. Comparing unstimulated samples against CFSE-low samples taken after the reaction was how alloreactive CD4+ and CD8+ clones were defined. Regulatory or non-regulatory origin of alloreactive CD4+ clones was assigned by matching sequences to the sorted unstimulated Treg and non-Treg repertoires. Held by TCRdb, this immuneACCESS table contains in-frame sequences only and omits some clones. Under half of the omission traces to an unresolved V gene where checked; the cause of the rest is unknown. That table furnishes V, J and clone size, whereas the DNA furnished D and trimming. This sample has over 7,500 clones in its table, and around 40% of those were observed once. Around 8.3% of the sample goes to the ten largest clones.

Study-level results and caveats: About 80-96% of proliferating CD4+ or CD8+ clones could not be given a naive or memory phenotype. Of the alloreactive CD4+ clones that could be mapped, the Treg-derived share averaged roughly 69% with siplizumab compared with around 25% in control reactions. Because sequences at frequencies below about 10^-5 were poorly captured, only a minor fraction of alloreactive clones could be mapped back to unstimulated subsets. The cumulative frequency of alloreactive sequences that could be traced back to unstimulated CD4+ memory T cells was significantly reduced by siplizumab. Unstimulated naive T cells appeared to be more diverse than memory T cells, and naive cells seemed to make a substantial contribution to the alloresponse. No functional confirmation was obtained for the suppressive function of proliferating Tregs from siplizumab cultures.

The chain was built from TRBV6-1 and TRBJ2-1, with no confidently assigned D gene. This receptor was identified in a human donor in good health; the cells came from an allogeneic mixed lymphocyte reaction. Source material: CFSE-low (dividing) CD4+ T cells sorted from an allogeneic mixed lymphocyte reaction. At the DNA level, the sequence is TGTGCCAGCAGTTTTGGCAGAGCCTACAATGAGCAGTTCTTC. The resulting protein is CASSFGRAYNEQFF.